Detailed here is one T cell receptor (beta chain). Its antigen is currently unknown. The PCR used 60 Vbeta and 13 Jbeta primers. Assay used: immunoSEQ multiplex PCR; TCRdb lists only in-frame clones, some missing. The data contain about 110,000 clones, under 85% of them singletons. The data originate from a study of cytomegalovirus exposure and HLA in healthy donors. General study results and limits: Later analysis suggested links between common viral pathogens and several top significant clusters.

The study sampled nominally healthy donors, though unrecorded immune exposures were likely. The sample was PBMCs. The sequence was obtained from a male donor in good health and CMV-seronegative.

DNA for the CDR3: TGCGCCAGCAGCCAAGTTCACGACAGTGACTACGAGCAGTACTTC. It yields the protein CASSQVHDSDYEQYF. V usage is TRBV4-1 and J usage is TRBJ2-7; TRBD1 might be the D (5 bases). The germline gives CDR1 MGHRA, CDR2 YSYEKL. The V and J ends lost 1 base and 3 bases respectively, with 13 bases between them. This CDR3 spans 15 amino acids.